Listed below are T cell receptor beta chains from one sample, sequenced in a study of response to subunit inactivated influenza vaccine. MiXCR, run by TCRdb on the RT-PCR reads, gives a single entry per CDR3 protein. The sample holds more than 700,000 distinct CDR3 sequences, approximately 21% seen once. Sequenced material: PBMCs from blood, taken roughly 5 days after vaccination. The receptors were sampled from a man over 45 who received an inactivated influenza vaccine. The CDR3 runs from the conserved cysteine through the conserved F or W. A D gene is named only where the DNA matches it firmly. The size of a clone is reported for some rows only, either as once, few or many, or as a class for expanded clones.

TRBJ2-3 | . | 13 | . | TRBV6-5 | TGTGCCAGCAGTACTTCTGTGACAGATACGCAGTATTTT | CASSTSVTDTQYF
TRBJ1-5 | TRBD1 | 16 | . | TRBV12-3/TRBV12-4 | TGTGCCAGCAGCAAGGACAGGGGGATGGGCAATCAGCCCCAGCATTTT | CASSKDRGMGNQPQHF
TRBJ2-7 | TRBD1 | 14 | . | TRBV4-3 | TGCGCCAGCAGCCAAGTCGCAGGGGGCTACGAGCAGTACTTC | CASSQVAGGYEQYF
TRBJ2-3 | TRBD2 | 17 | few | TRBV15 | TGTGCCACCAGCAGAGGATCGGCGGCGGGAGGCGGAGATACGCAGTATTTT | CATSRGSAAGGGDTQYF
TRBJ2-7 | TRBD2 | 12 | . | TRBV20-1 | TGCAGTGCCGGAGCGGGGGGGCGCGAGCAGTACTTC | CSAGAGGREQYF
TRBJ2-1 | TRBD1 | 15 | . | TRBV3-1 | TGTGCCAGCAGCCAAGCCGGGACAGCCCGTGGTGAGCAGTTCTTC | CASSQAGTARGEQFF
TRBJ2-3 | TRBD1 | 16 | . | TRBV28 | TGTGCCAGCAGACGCTCACAGGGGGGTAGCACAGATACGCAGTATTTT | CASRRSQGGSTDTQYF
TRBJ2-7 | TRBD1 | 15 | . | TRBV4-1 | TGCGCCAGCAGCCAAAAAGGACAGGGGGCATACGAGCAGTACTTC | CASSQKGQGAYEQYF
TRBJ1-6 | . | 14 | many | TRBV20-1 | TGCAGTGCTAGAGCTCCGACAGTTGATTCACCCCTCCACTTT | CSARAPTVDSPLHF
TRBJ2-1 | . | 11 | . | TRBV6-2/TRBV6-3 | TGTGCCAGCGGCTGGGGGAGTGAGCAGTTCTTC | CASGWGSEQFF
TRBJ1-4 | . | 14 | few | TRBV28 | TGTGCCAGTAGGAAGGGGCCATACTATGAAAAACTGTTTTTT | CASRKGPYYEKLFF
TRBJ2-7 | . | 15 | . | TRBV5-4 | TGTGCCAGCAGTCTCAGGGCCGGGGTGGTGGGCGAGCAGTACTTC | CASSLRAGVVGEQYF
TRBJ1-2 | . | 16 | few | TRBV7-2 | TGTGCCAGCAGCTTAGCGGGACCGCAGTTGAACGATGGCTACACCTTC | CASSLAGPQLNDGYTF
TRBJ2-7 | . | 12 | . | TRBV6-1 | TGTGCCAGCAGTCAAGCGGTCTACGAGCAGTACTTC | CASSQAVYEQYF
TRBJ2-4 | . | 16 | . | TRBV20-1 | TGCAGTGCTAGAACCTCCACCCCCGTAAGGGTAAACATTCAGTACTTC | CSARTSTPVRVNIQYF